The source of this TCR beta chain is a study of T cell responses to AZD1222 COVID-19 vaccine. Study at large: Pooling of second doses given at about 4 or about 12 weeks was done.

As concerns this clone: Its specificity is unknown.

Study outcomes and limitations: Sampled repertoires all dated from after the peak T cell response. Along spike, vaccine-associated CD4 TCRs were found throughout, with dominance at 160-218 and 743-854. Most donors were white British and more were female, and clonal diversity was possibly underestimated.

There are 15 residues in the CDR3. J was trimmed by 5 bases and V by 0 bases; bases with no gene match: 4. CDR1 and CDR2 (germline): MGHRA, YSYEKL. Profiling relied on immunoSEQ multiplex PCR, and the TCRdb table lists in-frame clones only, not all of them. The sample consists of over 110,000 clones, 80% to 90% of them appearing once. V and J are TRBV4-1 and TRBJ2-5, with TRBD2 matching over 9 bases. The sequence was obtained from an adult in good health. The sequenced sample was peripheral blood, obtained on day 0 of AZD1222 vaccination. CDR3 in DNA: TGCGCCAGCAGCCAAGATCCGGGGACTAGCGAGACCCAGTACTTC. This gives the protein CASSQDPGTSETQYF.